The text below deals with one TCR beta chain. Study processing details: Amplification of reference gene primers provided the estimated nucleated cell counts. The assay was immunoSEQ multiplex PCR, and TCRdb's table has in-frame clones only and misses some. Clonal size and the V and J genes are those of that table, whereas D and trimming came from the DNA. This sample has about 170,000 clones, with around 90% found just once. The source of the sample is a study of blood T cell repertoires in COVID-19. Turning to the study itself: COVID-19 samples, acute and convalescent, were from the United States, Italy and Spain. PBMCs, B-cell-depleted T cells, or T cells were the source of the cDNA or gDNA that made up the material.

CDR3 length equals 16 residues. The J segment lost 6 bases and the V segment lost 1 base, leaving 9 bases of the junction unmatched. Germline loops: CDR1 SGHTS, CDR2 YDEGEE. Seattle patients were enrolled while actively infected and followed longitudinally. The sequence came from a woman older than 75 with COVID-19, enrolled during active disease. The sequenced material came from peripheral blood. V usage is TRBV5-8 and J usage is TRBJ1-5; 8 positions match TRBD1. The CDR3 coding sequence is TGTGCCAGCAGCTTGCAGGGGGCGGGGTTCGGTCAGCCCCAGCATTTT. Its protein is CASSLQGAGFGQPQHF. The entire variable domain, with the rest obtained from reference TRBV5-8 and TRBJ1-5, is as follows: EAGVTQSPTHLIKTRGQQATLRCSPISGHTSVYWYQQALGLGLQFLLWYDEGEERNRGNFPPRFSGRQFPNYSSELNVNALELEDSALYLCASSLQGAGFGQPQHFGDGTRLSIL.